A selection of T cell receptor beta chains follows, all from one sample in a study of blood T cell repertoires in COVID-19. The table came from immunoSEQ multiplex PCR; TCRdb's copy has only in-frame clones and leaves some out. The profile covers 120,000 to 150,000 clones, with around 84% appearing a single time and less than 50% taken by the ten largest. Sample: peripheral blood. The receptors here all came from a human donor in a cohort sampled during active COVID-19. The CDR3 runs from the conserved cysteine through the conserved F or W. The D gene is left open where the match is weak. Not every row has a clone size; where given, it reads once, few, many or a size class.

>NA|TRBV9|NA|TRBJ2-3
TGTGCCAGCAGCGTAGCCCGGGGGAGAGGGGGGGCAGATACGCAGTATTTT
CASSVARGRGGADTQYF
>NA|TRBV28|TRBD1|TRBJ1-2
TGTGCCAGCAGGGGGACAGGCTCGGATAACTATGGCTACACCTTC
CASRGTGSDNYGYTF
>once|TRBV7-2|NA|TRBJ1-2
TGTGCCAGCAGCTTAACCGGACAGCCAAGCTATGGCTACACCTTC
CASSLTGQPSYGYTF
>NA|TRBV7-8|TRBD2|TRBJ2-5
TGTGCCAGCAGCTTAAACCCCCTTGGGGTAGCGGGGGCCCAAGAGACCCAGTACTTC
CASSLNPLGVAGAQETQYF
>NA|TRBV27|NA|TRBJ2-2
TGTGCCAGCAGTTTTTCTAGGGGAGGCACCGGGGAGCTGTTTTTT
CASSFSRGGTGELFF
>NA|TRBV7-2|TRBD1|TRBJ2-1
TGTGCCAGCAGCTTAGCATCGACAGGGCCCCATGAGCAGTTCTTC
CASSLASTGPHEQFF
>NA|TRBV24-1|TRBD2|TRBJ2-3
TGTGCCACCGGGACTAGCGGGGGAGGAGGTACGCAGTATTTT
CATGTSGGGGTQYF
>NA|TRBV2|NA|TRBJ1-2
TGTGCCAGCAGCCCTCTGTTGGGCGGCTACACCTTC
CASSPLLGGYTF
>few|TRBV4-3|NA|TRBJ1-6
TGCGCCAGCAGCCAAGAGGGGCTCCGCTCCTATAATTCACCCCTCCACTTT
CASSQEGLRSYNSPLHF
>NA|TRBV5-1|NA|TRBJ2-1
TGCGCCAGCAGCTTGGAATTTGGGGGGGCGCAGTTCTTC
CASSLEFGGAQFF
>NA|TRBV4-3|TRBD1|TRBJ1-1
TGCGCCAGCAGCCAGCCGGGGACAGCTTCGAACACTGAAGCTTTCTTT
CASSQPGTASNTEAFF
>NA|TRBV27|NA|TRBJ2-1
TGTGCCAGCAGTCCGTGGGGGCCTGAGCAGTTCTTC
CASSPWGPEQFF
>NA|TRBV18|NA|TRBJ1-1
TGTGCCAGCTCACCACAGGGGAGGCACACTGAAGCTTTCTTT
CASSPQGRHTEAFF
>NA|TRBV6-5|NA|TRBJ1-1
TGTGCCAGCACCCTAGGGGCGCGGACTGAAGCTTTCTTT
CASTLGARTEAFF
>few|TRBV30|NA|TRBJ1-6
TGTGCCTGGAGTGTCCAAGCGGGGTCACCCCTCCACTTT
CAWSVQAGSPLHF
>NA|TRBV30|NA|TRBJ2-5
TGTGCCTGGATTGGGCTCGGCAGGGAGACCCAGTACTTC
CAWIGLGRETQYF
>NA|TRBV29-1|TRBD1|TRBJ2-7
TGCAGCGTTAGCGACAGGGTAGGCGTCTACGAGCAGTACTTC
CSVSDRVGVYEQYF
>once|TRBV5-1|NA|TRBJ2-1
TGCGCCAGCAGCTTGGAAGGGGTCCACCACAATGAGCAGTTCTTC
CASSLEGVHHNEQFF
>NA|TRBV9|NA|TRBJ2-2
TGTGCCAGCAGCGTAGAGCGAGGGCGTATTACCACCGGGGAGCTGTTTTTT
CASSVERGRITTGELFF
>NA|TRBV5-5|TRBD1|TRBJ1-6
TGTGCCAGCAGCTTTGGGACAGCAAATTCACCCCTCCACTTT
CASSFGTANSPLHF
>NA|TRBV5-1|TRBD1|TRBJ2-4
TGCGCCAGCAGTCCCGGGACAGGGACCAAAAACATTCAGTACTTC
CASSPGTGTKNIQYF
>few|TRBV6-5|TRBD2|TRBJ2-3
TGTGCCAGCAAAATAGCGGGGGCCGGACTAGATACGCAGTATTTT
CASKIAGAGLDTQYF
>NA|TRBV5-6|TRBD1|TRBJ1-1
TGTGCCAGCAGCTCACCGGGACAGTTAATGAACACTGAAGCTTTCTTT
CASSSPGQLMNTEAFF
>NA|TRBV18|TRBD1|TRBJ1-2
TGTGCCAGCTCACTAGAACAGGGGCTCGGCTACACCTTC
CASSLEQGLGYTF
>NA|TRBV28|TRBD1|TRBJ2-7
TGTGCCAGCAGCTTTCCCACAGGGGGAAGATACGAGCAGTACTTC
CASSFPTGGRYEQYF
>NA|TRBV5-4|TRBD2|TRBJ2-3
TGTGCCAGCACATTAGCGGGGGGGAGGGATACGCAGTATTTT
CASTLAGGRDTQYF
>once|TRBV2|NA|TRBJ1-1
TGTGCCAGCAGTGAAGCGCCCACGCGGACTGAAGCTTTCTTT
CASSEAPTRTEAFF
>NA|TRBV28|TRBD1|TRBJ1-2
TGTGCCATTCCTAAGGGGGCTAGCGGCTACACCTTC
CAIPKGASGYTF
>NA|TRBV28|NA|TRBJ1-2
TGTGCCAGCCACTTAACCCAACGAGGGGGTGGCTACACCTTC
CASHLTQRGGGYTF
>NA|TRBV7-2|TRBD2|TRBJ2-3
TGTGCCAGCAGCGCGACACTAGCGGGGAGAACAGATACGCAGTATTTT
CASSATLAGRTDTQYF
>NA|TRBV6-5|TRBD1|TRBJ2-4
TGTGCCAGCACCCCCTTGGGACAGGGTGAGAACATTCAGTACTTC
CASTPLGQGENIQYF
>NA|TRBV11-3|TRBD1|TRBJ1-6
TGTGCCAGCAGCCGCCGGGACAGTAATTCACCCCTCCACTTT
CASSRRDSNSPLHF
>NA|TRBV5-6|NA|TRBJ2-2
TGTGCCAGCAGCCCTCTCTCCAGGAAGAACACCGGGGAGCTGTTTTTT
CASSPLSRKNTGELFF
>NA|TRBV5-1|TRBD1|TRBJ1-3
TGCGCCAGCAGCTTGGGACTAAGGGACAGTGGAAACACCATATATTTT
CASSLGLRDSGNTIYF
>NA|TRBV18|NA|TRBJ2-2
TGTGCCAGCTCACCACAATGGGGGCGAAACACCGGGGAGCTGTTTTTT
CASSPQWGRNTGELFF
>once|TRBV7-2|NA|TRBJ2-4
TGTGCCAGCAGAAACCCCCCTAGCTTTGTTCAGTACTTC
CASRNPPSFVQYF
>NA|TRBV7-7|TRBD2|TRBJ2-1
TGTGCTAGCAGCTTAGCCTGGACTAGCGGGGGCGGTGAGCAGTTCTTC
CASSLAWTSGGGEQFF
>NA|TRBV29-1|NA|TRBJ2-7
TGCAGCGTTACGTCTATGAACGAGCAGTACTTC
CSVTSMNEQYF
>NA|TRBV4-1|NA|TRBJ2-5
TGCGCCAGCAGCCAAGCCCTGGGTTTAGGGGCCCAGTACTTC
CASSQALGLGAQYF
>NA|TRBV3-1/TRBV3-2|NA|TRBJ2-5
TGTGCCAGCAGCCACCAATCGGGGAGGGAGACCCAGTACTTC
CASSHQSGRETQYF
>NA|TRBV9|TRBD2|TRBJ2-3
TGTGCCAGCGCCCAGTGGGCTAGCGGGGGATCCAACACAGATACGCAGTATTTT
CASAQWASGGSNTDTQYF
>NA|TRBV5-4|TRBD1|TRBJ2-2
TGTGCCAGCAGCGCCCGAACAAACAGGGGGCTGCCCGGGGAGCTGTTTTTT
CASSARTNRGLPGELFF
>few|TRBV13|TRBD1|TRBJ2-7
TGTGCCAGCAGCCCGCCGGGACAGGGTTACTACGAGCAGTACTTC
CASSPPGQGYYEQYF
>NA|TRBV3-1/TRBV3-2|NA|TRBJ2-7
TGTGCCAGCAGCCTCCCAGGGATCCGCGAGCAGTACTTC
CASSLPGIREQYF
>NA|TRBV28|TRBD1|TRBJ1-5
TGTGCCAGCAGTTCCGGGACAGGGGGCGTAGGCAATCAGCCCCAGCATTTT
CASSSGTGGVGNQPQHF
>NA|TRBV6-4|NA|TRBJ1-1
TGTGCCAGCAGTCTCGACACGGAGAACACTGAAGCTTTCTTT
CASSLDTENTEAFF
>NA|TRBV5-1|NA|TRBJ1-1
TGCGCCAGCAGCTTGGAGGGGGGGACGAACACTGAAGCTTTCTTT
CASSLEGGTNTEAFF
>NA|TRBV10-1|NA|TRBJ2-7
TGCGCCAGCAGTGAGTGTCGGAGGGCCTACGAGCAGTACTTC
CASSECRRAYEQYF
>NA|TRBV7-9|NA|TRBJ2-7
TGTGCCAGCAGCTTAGAAAGGACAGCGGGGGAGCAGTACTTC
CASSLERTAGEQYF
>NA|TRBV6-4|TRBD1|TRBJ2-3
TGTGCCAGCAGTGAAAGGGACAGCAGCACAGATACGCAGTATTTT
CASSERDSSTDTQYF
>NA|TRBV5-1|TRBD1|TRBJ1-2
TGCGCCAGCAGCCCTGGGACAGGGGGCGTTTATGGCTACACCTTC
CASSPGTGGVYGYTF
>NA|TRBV7-2|TRBD2|TRBJ2-6
TGTGCCAGCAGCTCCAGGGCGGGGGGACTCTCTGGGGCCAACGTCCTGACTTTC
CASSSRAGGLSGANVLTF
>NA|TRBV4-3|NA|TRBJ1-1
TGCGCCAGCAGCCAGGTAGACAGGATGCTGAACACTGAAGCTTTCTTT
CASSQVDRMLNTEAFF
>NA|TRBV7-2|NA|TRBJ2-7
TGTGCCAGCAGCTTGGACAGGGAGGGGGGCGAGCAGTACTTC
CASSLDREGGEQYF
>NA|TRBV19|TRBD2|TRBJ2-3
TGTGCCAGTAGTGCGGCTAGCGGGGCGTCGCTTACGCAGTATTTT
CASSAASGASLTQYF
>NA|TRBV4-2|TRBD1|TRBJ2-7
TGTGCCAGCAGCCAAGGGGTGACAGGGGTCCAGGCCTACGAGCAGTACTTC
CASSQGVTGVQAYEQYF
>NA|TRBV19|TRBD1|TRBJ2-7
TGTGCCAGTAGTATCGCCGGGACAGGGGCTTCCCCTTACGAGCAGTACTTC
CASSIAGTGASPYEQYF
>NA|TRBV6-2/TRBV6-3|TRBD1|TRBJ2-7
TGTGCCAGCAGTTACTCGAGTCTGGGACAGGGACTTCTCGAGCAGTACTTC
CASSYSSLGQGLLEQYF
>NA|TRBV4-2|TRBD2|TRBJ2-3
TGTGCCAGCAGCCGAGGTGTAAGCGGGGGGCCGAGCACAGATACGCAGTATTTT
CASSRGVSGGPSTDTQYF